This T cell receptor (beta chain) was sequenced during a study of identical twins. Findings of the study overall: Out-of-frame beta chain sequences displayed weaker excess sharing between twins. Abundant beta clonotypes from cord blood had fewer insertions, unlike memory repertoires, which showed none.

Germline values: CDR1 SGHRS, CDR2 YFSETQ. Losses at the gene ends were 4 bases for V and 4 bases for J; bases not matched to a gene: 12. This CDR3 contains 16 residues. TCRdb re-analysed the 5' RACE reads in MiXCR, keeping a single row per CDR3 protein. The sample comprises around 490,000 distinct CDR3 sequences, about 15% of which are singletons, and 0.44% rests with the top ten. In this sample, this clonotype turned up a few times. Its antigen is unknown. These data were also filed under a second study, of yellow fever vaccine responses in identical twins.

The V and J genes are TRBV5-1 and TRBJ2-5, with TRBD2 identical over 8 bases. The source is a woman under 30 in good health. Source material: CD4+ T cells sorted from blood. The CDR3 sequence is CASSPGTSSVGETQYF. CDR3 nucleotide sequence: TGCGCCAGCAGCCCCGGGACTAGTTCGGTCGGAGAGACCCAGTACTTC.